This T cell receptor (beta chain) comes out of a study of low-dose radiotherapy and immunotherapy resistance in tumors (dated by TCRdb to between 2021 and 2022). In terms of the full investigation: In Cohort 1, 0.5 Gy per fraction was delivered every 2 weeks, and a total PTV dose of 6.5 Gy was prescribed. Cohort 2 received 1 Gy per fraction every two weeks, with a total of 13 Gy over 26 weeks. Nivolumab was administered intravenously as a 240 mg flat dose every two weeks, and ipilimumab was administered intravenously at 1 mg/kg every six weeks. Intravenous cyclophosphamide at 200 mg/m2 was administered every two weeks, one day ahead of each radiation and immunotherapy administration. Aspirin 300 mg was taken orally once daily by patients for four cycles, starting on cycle 1 day 1. No randomization into treatment groups was done for the people taking part in the trial. The translational analysis covered eight patients: three from the first dose cohort and the first five from the second dose cohort.

The instrument was an Illumina HiSeq 2500. Superscript III and a set of TRAV- and TRBV-specific primers were used to synthesize first-strand cDNA, so that both TCRalpha and TCRbeta chains were covered. TCRs were amplified for approximately 20 PCR cycles with Phusion, using a constant-region primer paired with the adapter attached to the V primers. The MessageAmp II aRNA Amplification Kit was used to amplify the isolated mRNA, with in vitro transcription run for about 15 hours at 37 degrees C. The Dynabeads mRNA DIRECT Purification Kit was used to isolate the mRNA for TCR sequencing. Indexed Illumina adapters were added in a second Phusion PCR of roughly 27 cycles, and the PCR products were purified with AMPure XP beads. The study's own analysis went as follows. Custom Perl scripts pooled TCR sequences encoding the same protein, removed out-of-frame sequences and computed each clonotype's abundance. Any TCR sequence backed by just one read was left out of the analysis. Among the metrics used to describe the repertoires were Shannon entropy, Gini index, clonality, richness, and the frequency of TCRs shared between repertoires. In TCRdb, the public reads were trimmed at Q25 with fastp and aligned with MiXCR, with productive beta chains retained. Every CDR3 protein is listed once, alongside the most common genes and DNA of its rows. The V and J calls follow TCRdb's processing rather than the paper's. The sample contains 30,000 or so distinct CDR3 sequences, around 47% of them found a single time. Of the sample, approximately 6% is held by the ten largest clones.

As regards this clonotype: The antigen it binds to is not known. One end of the junction varies from germline; a read error may be responsible.

The CDR3 sequence holds 17 residues, the cysteine and phenylalanine included. Left in the record is the CDR3 DNA by itself, 51 bases read in frame from the first base. This specimen's time point label, per the study, means: after trial treatment. The sample's treatment or condition label is to be understood as: LDRT plus nivolumab, ipilimumab, low-dose cyclophosphamide and aspirin (RACIN trial). The donors came from RACIN, which was a single-arm phase I dose-escalation trial that paired nivolumab and ipilimumab with aspirin, low-dose cyclophosphamide and low-dose radiotherapy. Eligible patients had advanced, TIL-negative solid tumors.

The source was PBMCs, collected after low-dose radiotherapy plus immunotherapy. The rearrangement joined TRBV5-3 to TRBJ2-1, with 11 bases in between that match TRBD2. TRBV5-3 qualifies as an ORF whose function is uncertain. The source of this sequence is a male donor with gallbladder cancer. The DNA reads as follows: TGTGCCAGCAGCTGGGCCGGGGGACTAGCGGACCACAATGAGCAGTTCTTC. This yields the protein CASSWAGGLADHNEQFF.